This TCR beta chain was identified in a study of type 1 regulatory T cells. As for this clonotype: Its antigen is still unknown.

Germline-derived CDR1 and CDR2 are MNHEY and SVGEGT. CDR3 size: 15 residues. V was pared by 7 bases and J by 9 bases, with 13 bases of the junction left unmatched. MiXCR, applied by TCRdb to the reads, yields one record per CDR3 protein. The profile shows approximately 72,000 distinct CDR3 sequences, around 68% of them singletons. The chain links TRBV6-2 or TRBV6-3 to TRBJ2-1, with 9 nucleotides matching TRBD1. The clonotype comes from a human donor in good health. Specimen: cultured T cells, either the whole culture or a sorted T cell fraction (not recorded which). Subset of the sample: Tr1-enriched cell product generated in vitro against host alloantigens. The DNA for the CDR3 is TGTGCCAGCACCGGAACAGGGGGCACGATTCGTGAGCAGTTCTTC. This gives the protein CASTGTGGTIREQFF.